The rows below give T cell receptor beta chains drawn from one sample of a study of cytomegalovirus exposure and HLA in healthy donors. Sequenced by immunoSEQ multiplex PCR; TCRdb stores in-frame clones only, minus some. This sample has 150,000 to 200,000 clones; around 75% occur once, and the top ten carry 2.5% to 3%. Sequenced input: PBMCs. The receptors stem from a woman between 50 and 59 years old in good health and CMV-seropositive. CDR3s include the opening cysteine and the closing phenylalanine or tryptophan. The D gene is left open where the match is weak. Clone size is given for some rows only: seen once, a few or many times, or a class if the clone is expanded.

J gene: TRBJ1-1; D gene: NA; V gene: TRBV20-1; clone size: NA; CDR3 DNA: TGCAGTGTTAAGCCTAACACTGAAGCTTTCTTT; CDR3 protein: CSVKPNTEAFF
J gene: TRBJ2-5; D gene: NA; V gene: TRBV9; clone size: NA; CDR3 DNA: TGTGCCAGCAGCGCGGGAACACTTTTCCAAGAGACCCAGTACTTC; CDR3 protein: CASSAGTLFQETQYF
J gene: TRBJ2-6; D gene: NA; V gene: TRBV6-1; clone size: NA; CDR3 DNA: TGTGCCAGCATTGCGTCCTCTGGGGCCAACGTCCTGACTTTC; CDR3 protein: CASIASSGANVLTF
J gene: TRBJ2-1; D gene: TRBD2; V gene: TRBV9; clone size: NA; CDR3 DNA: TGTGCCAGCAGCGTAGGTGGGGAGGGAAGGGATGAGCAGTTCTTC; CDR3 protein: CASSVGGEGRDEQFF
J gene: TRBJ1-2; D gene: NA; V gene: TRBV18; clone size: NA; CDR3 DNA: TGTGCCAGCTCACCGGGGGGGGTGTATGGCTACACCTTC; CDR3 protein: CASSPGGVYGYTF
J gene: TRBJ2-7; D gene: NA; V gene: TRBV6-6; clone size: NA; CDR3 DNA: TGTGCCAGCAGTTACGTGGAGATCGGCGAGCAGTACTTC; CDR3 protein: CASSYVEIGEQYF
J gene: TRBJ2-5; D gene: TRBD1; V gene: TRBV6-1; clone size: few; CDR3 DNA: TGTGCCAGCAGTGAGTCCGGGACAGGGGGTTCCCAGTACTTC; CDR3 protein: CASSESGTGGSQYF
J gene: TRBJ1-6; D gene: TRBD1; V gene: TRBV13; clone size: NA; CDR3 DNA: TGTGCCAGCAGCTCCCGGACAGGGGGGAGCTCCTATAATTCACCCCTCCACTTT; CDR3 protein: CASSSRTGGSSYNSPLHF
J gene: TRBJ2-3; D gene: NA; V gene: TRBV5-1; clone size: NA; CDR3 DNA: TGCGCCAGCAGCTTTAAGCCTACAGATACGCAGTATTTT; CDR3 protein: CASSFKPTDTQYF
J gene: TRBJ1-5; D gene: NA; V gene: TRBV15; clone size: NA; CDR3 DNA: TGTGCCACCAGCAGGGGCCCAATCGGCAATCAGCCCCAGCATTTT; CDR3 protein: CATSRGPIGNQPQHF
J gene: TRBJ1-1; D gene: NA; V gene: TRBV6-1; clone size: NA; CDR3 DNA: TGTGCCAGCAGTGAAGAGGCAGGAACGGTAGCTTTCTTT; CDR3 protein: CASSEEAGTVAFF
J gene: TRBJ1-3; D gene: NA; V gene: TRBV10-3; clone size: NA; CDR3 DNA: TGTGCCATCAGTGAGGGGACAACTGGAAACACCATATATTTT; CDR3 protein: CAISEGTTGNTIYF
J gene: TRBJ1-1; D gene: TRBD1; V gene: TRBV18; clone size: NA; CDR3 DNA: TGTGCCAGCTCATTCGGGACAGTCACTGAAGCTTTCTTT; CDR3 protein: CASSFGTVTEAFF
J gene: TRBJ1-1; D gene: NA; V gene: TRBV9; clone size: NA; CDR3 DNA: TGTGCCAGCAGCGACGACTACAGCCCCGAAGCTTTCTTT; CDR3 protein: CASSDDYSPEAFF
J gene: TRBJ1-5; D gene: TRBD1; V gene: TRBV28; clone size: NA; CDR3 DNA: TGTGCCAGCAGTGGCAACAGGGGGGATCAGCCCCAGCATTTT; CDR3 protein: CASSGNRGDQPQHF
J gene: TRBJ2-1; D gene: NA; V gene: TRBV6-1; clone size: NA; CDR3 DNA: TGTGCCAGCAGAGAAGACCCTAGCCGCTACAATGAGCAGTTCTTC; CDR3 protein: CASREDPSRYNEQFF
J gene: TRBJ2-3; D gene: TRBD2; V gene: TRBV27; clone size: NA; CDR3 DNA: TGTGCCAGCAGGCGGGGGGCTCGCACAGATACGCAGTATTTT; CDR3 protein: CASRRGARTDTQYF